These T cell receptor beta chains were read from a single sample in a study of blood T cells in healthy people across ages. TCRdb used MiXCR to reprocess the 5' RACE reads, holding one entry per CDR3 protein. Counted here are under 800,000 distinct CDR3 sequences, roughly 43% occurring once; the ten biggest clones make up around 20%. Sequencing was done on a sample of blood. All receptors come from a woman aged 55-70 years in good health. Each CDR3 is given with its conserved first and last residue. Each record gives: CDR3 length, D gene, V gene, clone size, J gene, CDR3 protein, CDR3 DNA. The D gene is left open where the match is weak. Clone size, where shown, is once, few, many, or a class for clones that have expanded.

length: 13; D: -; V: TRBV7-6; size: many; J: TRBJ2-7; CDR3: CASSARAGDEQYF; DNA: TGTGCCAGCAGCGCCCGGGCAGGGGACGAGCAGTACTTC
length: 14; D: -; V: TRBV3-1; size: few; J: TRBJ2-3; CDR3: CASSQDMGGTKAYF; DNA: TGTGCCAGCAGCCAAGATATGGGCGGGACAAAGGCGTATTTT
length: 14; D: -; V: TRBV10-3; size: few; J: TRBJ2-7; CDR3: CAISETSLPYEQYF; DNA: TGTGCCATCAGTGAGACCTCCCTGCCCTACGAGCAGTACTTC
length: 15; D: TRBD1; V: TRBV7-2; size: -; J: TRBJ1-5; CDR3: CASSAAGGSSQPQHF; DNA: TGTGCCAGCAGCGCGGCAGGGGGAAGCAGTCAGCCCCAGCATTTT
length: 13; D: -; V: TRBV5-1; size: few; J: TRBJ2-1; CDR3: CASSVARDNEQFF; DNA: TGCGCCAGCAGCGTCGCCAGGGACAATGAGCAGTTCTTC
length: 14; D: -; V: TRBV4-2; size: -; J: TRBJ2-5; CDR3: CASSQDRTIWGQYF; DNA: TGTGCCAGCAGCCAAGATCGGACCATCTGGGGACAGTACTTC
length: 17; D: TRBD2; V: TRBV5-1; size: many; J: TRBJ2-6; CDR3: CASSPGPGGSGANVLTF; DNA: TGCGCCAGCAGCCCCGGACCGGGGGGCTCTGGGGCCAACGTCCTGACTTTC
length: 14; D: TRBD2; V: TRBV20-1; size: few; J: TRBJ2-7; CDR3: CSAREGTSEYEQYF; DNA: TGCAGTGCTAGAGAGGGGACTAGCGAATACGAGCAGTACTTC
length: 11; D: -; V: TRBV25-1; size: -; J: TRBJ2-7; CDR3: CASSDRHEQYF; DNA: TGTGCCAGCAGTGACAGACACGAGCAGTACTTC
length: 16; D: TRBD1; V: TRBV20-1; size: -; J: TRBJ1-2; CDR3: CSAPEGGRGRRYGYTF; DNA: TGCAGTGCTCCCGAGGGGGGAAGGGGGCGCCGGTATGGCTACACCTTC
length: 16; D: -; V: TRBV7-2; size: -; J: TRBJ2-3; CDR3: CASSLYATGLTDTQYF; DNA: TGTGCCAGCAGCTTATACGCGACGGGCCTCACAGATACGCAGTATTTT
length: 17; D: -; V: TRBV27; size: -; J: TRBJ2-1; CDR3: CASSLVPGKSSYNEQFF; DNA: TGTGCCAGCAGTTTAGTCCCGGGGAAAAGCTCCTACAATGAGCAGTTCTTC
length: 15; D: -; V: TRBV12-3/TRBV12-4; size: -; J: TRBJ1-1; CDR3: CASSLVGSGSTEAFF; DNA: TGTGCCAGCAGTCTCGTGGGGTCGGGGAGCACTGAAGCTTTCTTT
length: 13; D: -; V: TRBV29-1; size: -; J: TRBJ2-1; CDR3: CGAGGDTYNEQFF; DNA: TGCGGCGCCGGAGGAGATACCTACAATGAGCAGTTCTTC
length: 12; D: -; V: TRBV6-1; size: few; J: TRBJ2-1; CDR3: CASSERWDEQFF; DNA: TGTGCCAGCAGTGAAAGGTGGGATGAGCAGTTCTTC
length: 17; D: TRBD2; V: TRBV6-1; size: few; J: TRBJ2-1; CDR3: CASSRTSGGAYYNEQFF; DNA: TGTGCCAGCAGCCGGACTAGCGGGGGGGCCTACTACAATGAGCAGTTCTTC
length: 13; D: -; V: TRBV24-1; size: few; J: TRBJ2-3; CDR3: CATSDGGPDTQYF; DNA: TGTGCCACCAGTGACGGGGGTCCCGATACGCAGTATTTT
length: 11; D: TRBD1; V: TRBV20-1; size: -; J: TRBJ2-7; CDR3: CSGTGHYEQYF; DNA: TGCAGTGGGACAGGCCACTACGAGCAGTACTTC
length: 13; D: -; V: TRBV29-1; size: -; J: TRBJ2-5; CDR3: CSVVKSRGETQYF; DNA: TGCAGCGTTGTAAAGTCCCGCGGAGAGACCCAGTACTTC
length: 15; D: TRBD1; V: TRBV20-1; size: -; J: TRBJ1-5; CDR3: CSATRQGWANQPQHF; DNA: TGCAGTGCTACTCGACAGGGTTGGGCGAATCAGCCCCAGCATTTT
length: 16; D: TRBD1; V: TRBV28; size: few; J: TRBJ1-2; CDR3: CASSLGGTGRNYGYTF; DNA: TGTGCCAGCAGTTTAGGCGGGACAGGGAGGAACTATGGCTACACCTTC
length: 14; D: TRBD2; V: TRBV7-8; size: -; J: TRBJ2-1; CDR3: CASSVTSGRVVQFF; DNA: TGTGCCAGCAGCGTAACTAGCGGGAGGGTCGTGCAGTTCTTC
length: 13; D: -; V: TRBV7-9; size: -; J: TRBJ1-1; CDR3: CASSGDIHTEAFF; DNA: TGTGCCAGCAGCGGGGACATCCACACTGAAGCTTTCTTT
length: 15; D: -; V: TRBV12-3/TRBV12-4; size: many; J: TRBJ1-2; CDR3: CASSPSGIPNYGYTF; DNA: TGTGCCAGCAGTCCAAGCGGCATTCCTAACTATGGCTACACCTTC
length: 15; D: -; V: TRBV9; size: few; J: TRBJ2-7; CDR3: CASSVGTFGRYEQYF; DNA: TGTGCCAGCAGCGTAGGGACATTCGGACGCTACGAGCAGTACTTC
length: 13; D: -; V: TRBV2; size: once; J: TRBJ2-5; CDR3: CASRKTGPATQYF; DNA: TGTGCCAGCAGGAAGACTGGTCCGGCGACCCAGTACTTC
length: 10; D: -; V: TRBV21-1; size: -; J: TRBJ1-2; CDR3: CASKPYGYTF; DNA: TGTGCCAGCAAGCCCTATGGCTACACCTTC
length: 14; D: TRBD1; V: TRBV5-1; size: few; J: TRBJ2-7; CDR3: CASSFTGENYEQYF; DNA: TGCGCCAGCAGCTTCACAGGGGAGAACTACGAGCAGTACTTC
length: 15; D: -; V: TRBV4-1; size: -; J: TRBJ1-2; CDR3: CASSQDRGENYGYTF; DNA: TGCGCCAGCAGCCAAGATCGGGGGGAAAACTATGGCTACACCTTC
length: 13; D: -; V: TRBV30; size: few; J: TRBJ2-1; CDR3: CAWAEDSYNEQFF; DNA: TGTGCCTGGGCGGAGGACAGCTACAATGAGCAGTTCTTC
length: 14; D: -; V: TRBV6-1; size: few; J: TRBJ2-3; CDR3: CASIHRGDTDTQYF; DNA: TGTGCCAGCATCCACCGGGGAGACACAGATACGCAGTATTTT
length: 15; D: TRBD2; V: TRBV7-9; size: -; J: TRBJ2-3; CDR3: CAGSPLAGETDTQYF; DNA: TGTGCCGGCAGCCCACTAGCGGGAGAAACAGATACGCAGTATTTT
length: 17; D: TRBD2; V: TRBV5-1; size: few; J: TRBJ2-7; CDR3: CASSPVGLAGPSYEQYF; DNA: TGCGCCAGCAGCCCAGTGGGACTAGCGGGGCCATCCTACGAGCAGTACTTC
length: 14; D: -; V: TRBV20-1; size: -; J: TRBJ2-7; CDR3: CSARDSLSVNEQYF; DNA: TGCAGTGCTAGAGATAGCTTATCGGTCAACGAGCAGTACTTC
length: 14; D: -; V: TRBV28; size: many; J: TRBJ2-7; CDR3: CASTKQGFYYEQYF; DNA: TGTGCCAGCACTAAACAGGGATTCTACTACGAGCAGTACTTC
length: 14; D: -; V: TRBV27; size: -; J: TRBJ1-1; CDR3: CASSVSGQNTEAFF; DNA: TGTGCCAGCAGTGTATCAGGCCAGAACACTGAAGCTTTCTTT
length: 15; D: TRBD1; V: TRBV9; size: -; J: TRBJ1-5; CDR3: CASSATTGLNQPQHF; DNA: TGTGCCAGCAGCGCTACGACAGGGCTTAATCAGCCCCAGCATTTT
length: 13; D: -; V: TRBV20-1; size: few; J: TRBJ2-1; CDR3: CSAGTAMGEKQFF; DNA: TGCAGTGCTGGGACTGCGATGGGGGAAAAGCAGTTCTTC
length: 14; D: TRBD1; V: TRBV29-1; size: -; J: TRBJ2-7; CDR3: CSVIRGQLGYEQYF; DNA: TGCAGCGTGATACGGGGACAGTTGGGGTACGAGCAGTACTTC
length: 17; D: TRBD1; V: TRBV7-9; size: -; J: TRBJ2-3; CDR3: CASSSYGTGTHTDTQYF; DNA: TGTGCCAGCAGCAGTTATGGGACAGGGACACACACAGATACGCAGTATTTT
length: 12; D: -; V: TRBV5-6; size: many; J: TRBJ2-7; CDR3: CASSLDFTEQYF; DNA: TGTGCCAGCAGCCTAGACTTCACCGAGCAGTACTTC
length: 16; D: -; V: TRBV3-1; size: once; J: TRBJ2-3; CDR3: CASSLRQHPGTDTQYF; DNA: TGTGCCAGCAGCCTACGACAGCACCCCGGCACAGATACGCAGTATTTT
length: 16; D: -; V: TRBV20-1; size: -; J: TRBJ2-3; CDR3: CSARDYFGSGTDTRYF; DNA: -
length: 15; D: TRBD1; V: TRBV6-5; size: -; J: TRBJ2-3; CDR3: CASTTRTGGVDTQYF; DNA: TGTGCCAGCACGACACGGACAGGGGGCGTAGATACGCAGTATTTT
length: 14; D: TRBD1; V: TRBV25-1; size: -; J: TRBJ1-5; CDR3: CASEQTGRNPPQHF; DNA: TGTGCCAGCGAACAGACAGGGCGCAATCCGCCCCAGCATTTT
length: 14; D: -; V: TRBV5-1; size: -; J: TRBJ1-1; CDR3: CASSFRGVGTEAFF; DNA: TGCGCCAGCAGCTTCAGGGGCGTCGGTACTGAAGCTTTCTTT
length: 13; D: TRBD1; V: TRBV25-1; size: -; J: TRBJ2-7; CDR3: CASGTGGKREQYF; DNA: TGTGCCAGCGGGACAGGGGGAAAACGCGAGCAGTACTTC
length: 14; D: -; V: TRBV25-1; size: many; J: TRBJ2-5; CDR3: CASSDLGNQETQYF; DNA: TGTGCCAGCAGTGATTTGGGGAATCAAGAGACCCAGTACTTC
length: 18; D: -; V: TRBV6-2/TRBV6-3; size: -; J: TRBJ2-1; CDR3: CASSYSGSSETLDNEQFF; DNA: TGTGCCAGCAGTTACTCTGGGTCTAGCGAGACTTTAGACAATGAGCAGTTCTTC
length: 14; D: -; V: TRBV14; size: -; J: TRBJ2-7; CDR3: CASSQEGLWVEQYF; DNA: TGTGCCAGCAGCCAAGAGGGATTGTGGGTCGAGCAGTACTTC
length: 14; D: TRBD2; V: TRBV6-2/TRBV6-3; size: few; J: TRBJ2-7; CDR3: CASSAAGLVYEQYF; DNA: TGTGCCAGCAGTGCAGCGGGACTAGTATACGAGCAGTACTTC
length: 14; D: -; V: TRBV7-2; size: many; J: TRBJ1-2; CDR3: CASSLTGTDYGYTF; DNA: TGTGCCAGCAGCTTAACGGGGACGGACTATGGCTACACCTTC